The 11 T cell receptor beta chains listed next were all sequenced from one sample in a study of spatial heterogeneity in lung cancer. TCRdb reprocessed the 5' RACE reads with MiXCR, giving one entry per CDR3 protein. The sample records some 21,000 distinct CDR3 sequences, roughly 4.2% being singletons. As for time point: sample taken at primary tumor resection. No cells were sorted before sequencing. The whole RNA sequenced was extracted from tumor, nontumor lung or frozen PBMC. Sequenced material: PBMCs, taken at surgery. The receptors stem from a male donor with early-stage non-small cell lung cancer.

This clonotype was recorded many times. The chain combines TRBV29-1 with TRBJ2-7, with TRBD2 matching over 10 bases. Germline V lookup: CDR1 SQVTM, CDR2 ANQGSEA. J gave up 1 base and V 7 bases, and 7 bases lay outside the gene matches. The CDR3 runs 14 residues. CDR3 sequence: CSAASGSLSYEQYF. CDR3 in DNA: TGCAGCGCCGCTAGCGGGAGCCTTTCCTACGAGCAGTACTTC.

This clonotype was counted between two and nine times. This chain connects TRBV5-1 to TRBJ2-7, with TRBD1 identical over 10 bases. The CDR3 has 16 amino acids. Germline-derived CDR1 and CDR2 are SGHRS and YFSETQ. Losses at the gene ends were 4 bases for V and 3 bases for J; bases not matched to a gene: 10. CDR3 sequence (DNA): TGCGCCAGCAGCCCCAAGGGACAGGGGCCTAACTACGAGCAGTACTTC. Protein sequence: CASSPKGQGPNYEQYF.

Many counts were recorded for this clonotype. V usage is TRBV2 and J usage is TRBJ2-5, with 7 bases fitting TRBD2. With V trimmed by 7 bases and J by 2 bases, 4 bases remained unmatched. This CDR3 has 13 amino acids. Per the germline V gene, CDR1 is SNHLY and CDR2 is FYNNEI. The CDR3 is CASNAGVQETQYF. The CDR3 region has the DNA TGTGCCAGCAACGCGGGGGTACAAGAGACCCAGTACTTC.

The DNA of the CDR3 is TGTGCCAGCAGCTTGGCGTATGGACCAAATTACGAGCAGTACTTC. As protein: CASSLAYGPNYEQYF. The chain is built from TRBV5-6 and TRBJ2-7; D gene unclear. CDR1 is SGHDT, CDR2 YYEEEE, per germline. This CDR3 spans 15 amino acids. Trimming removed 0 bases at V and 4 bases at J, with 14 bases between.

The rearrangement uses TRBV29-1 and TRBJ1-1, with 10 bases fitting TRBD1. The CDR3 is 16 amino acids. The V gene's germline CDR1 is SQVTM and CDR2 ANQGSEA. The ends lost 4 bases at V and 3 bases at J; junction bases unmatched: 11. The CDR3 DNA sequence: TGCAGCGTTGTTCCCGGGACAGGGGAGTGGTACACTGAAGCTTTCTTT. It codes for CSVVPGTGEWYTEAFF.

This clonotype appeared many times. The chain combines TRBV19 with TRBJ2-7; unclear D gene. Between the trimmed V and J ends, which lost 3 bases and 7 bases, there was a span of 16 bases. The CDR3 length is 14 residues. Germline assignment: CDR1 LNHDA and CDR2 SQIVND (reference sequence). The CDR3: CASSIRLATREQYF. CDR3 coding DNA: TGTGCCAGTAGTATCCGGCTCGCTACGAGGGAGCAGTACTTC.

CDR3 coding DNA: TGTGCCAGCAGTTTATCGAACAGGGGATACGAGCAGTACTTC. Its protein product is CASSLSNRGYEQYF. This chain uses TRBV27 with TRBJ2-7; 7 bases map to TRBD1. CDR3 length: 14 residues. Germline CDR1 MNHEY, CDR2 SMNVEV (reference sequence). V dropped 0 bases and J dropped 4; count of bases not matched to a gene: 3.

Many counts were recorded for this clonotype. The J gene is TRBJ2-7, the V gene TRBV3-1; TRBD1 matches 11 bases. Germline loops: CDR1 LGHDT, CDR2 YNNKEL (reference sequence). Germline trimming cut 4 bases from V and 3 bases from J; bases unmatched to any gene: 2. CDR3 length: 14 residues. CDR3 DNA sequence: TGTGCCAGCAGCCCGGGGACAGGGGGCTACGAGCAGTACTTC. Amino acid sequence: CASSPGTGGYEQYF.

This clonotype was seen many times. The junction shows a germline mismatch at one end, possibly a read error. The chain uses TRBV6-6 and TRBJ1-6, with D perhaps matching TRBD1 (6 bases). The CDR3 consists of 16 residues. Per germline, CDR1 MNHNY and CDR2 SVGAGI (reference sequence). In nucleotides, the CDR3 is TGTGCCAGCAGTTCAACAACGCAGGGGTATAGTTCACCCCTCCACTTT. Translated: CASSSTTQGYSSPLHF.

This clonotype was counted ten times or more. The genes are TRBV7-9 and TRBJ2-1; D possibly corresponds to TRBD1 (6 bases). This CDR3 comprises 15 residues. Germline CDR1 and CDR2: SEHNR and FQNEAQ (reference sequence). Trimming pared 5 bases from V and 6 bases from J, leaving 17 bases between. The CDR3 sequence: CASSPQGLTINEQFF. Here the CDR3 DNA reads TGTGCCAGCAGCCCACAGGGTTTGACAATCAATGAGCAGTTCTTC.

This clonotype ranks as medium-sized. V is TRBV6-5 and J is TRBJ1-5; no firm D call. Germline V gene lookup returns CDR1 MNHEY and CDR2 SVGAGI. This CDR3 comprises 14 residues. V lost 6 bases to trimming and J lost 4 bases, with 13 bases between them. The CDR3 loop is CASSKPGKNQPQHF. DNA for the CDR3: TGTGCCAGCAGCAAACCGGGAAAGAATCAGCCCCAGCATTTT.